There are a few counts of the clone carrying this T cell receptor beta chain. Its antigen is undetermined. The sample originates from a study of identical twins. Whole-study results and caveats: Carriage of fewer insertions was seen in abundant cord blood beta clonotypes, whereas memory repertoires showed none.

TCRdb used MiXCR to reprocess the 5' RACE reads, holding one entry per CDR3 protein. Of about 150,000 distinct CDR3 sequences listed, roughly 3.2% are singletons. This CDR3 has 12 residues. CDR1 SGHTA and CDR2 FQGNSA come from the germline V gene. V lost 5 bases and J 7 bases, leaving 12 bases between the germline ends. The V call is TRBV7-2, the J call TRBJ2-7; D is possibly TRBD2 (5 bases). The sequence derives from a young man in good health. Sequenced: memory T cells sorted from blood. CDR3 protein: CASSRLAGEQYF. The CDR3 coding sequence is TGTGCCAGCAGCCGTCTAGCTGGGGAGCAGTACTTC.